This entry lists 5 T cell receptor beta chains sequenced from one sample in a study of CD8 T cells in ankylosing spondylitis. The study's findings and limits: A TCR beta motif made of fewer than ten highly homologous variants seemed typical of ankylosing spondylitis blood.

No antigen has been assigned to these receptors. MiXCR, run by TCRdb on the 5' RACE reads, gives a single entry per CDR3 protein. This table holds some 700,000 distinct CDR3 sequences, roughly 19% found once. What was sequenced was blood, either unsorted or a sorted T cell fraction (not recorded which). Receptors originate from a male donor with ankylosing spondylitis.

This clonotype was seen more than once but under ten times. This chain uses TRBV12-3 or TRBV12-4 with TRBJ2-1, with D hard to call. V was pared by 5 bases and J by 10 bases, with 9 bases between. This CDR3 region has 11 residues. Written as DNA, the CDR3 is TGTGCCAGCAGTCTTCTCCGAGAGCAGTTCTTC. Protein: CASSLLREQFF.

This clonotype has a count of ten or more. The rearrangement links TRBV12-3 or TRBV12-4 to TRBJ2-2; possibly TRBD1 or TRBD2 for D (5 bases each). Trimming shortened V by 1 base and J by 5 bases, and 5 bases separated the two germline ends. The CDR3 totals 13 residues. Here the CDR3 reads CASSLGGTGELFF. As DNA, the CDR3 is TGTGCCAGCAGTTTAGGGGGGACCGGGGAGCTGTTTTTT.

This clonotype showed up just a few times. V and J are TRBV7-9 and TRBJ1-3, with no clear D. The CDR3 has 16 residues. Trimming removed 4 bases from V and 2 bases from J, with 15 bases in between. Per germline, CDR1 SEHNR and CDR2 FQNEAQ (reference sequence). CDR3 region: CASSSPQTPPGNTIYF. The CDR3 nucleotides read TGTGCCAGCAGCTCCCCCCAGACGCCTCCTGGAAACACCATATATTTT. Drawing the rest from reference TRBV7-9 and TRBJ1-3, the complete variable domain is DTGVSQNPRHKITKRGQNVTFRCDPISEHNRLYWYRQTLGQGPEFLTYFQNEAQLEKSRLLSDRFSAERPKGSFSTLEIQRTEQGDSAMYLCASSSPQTPPGNTIYFGEGSWLTVV.

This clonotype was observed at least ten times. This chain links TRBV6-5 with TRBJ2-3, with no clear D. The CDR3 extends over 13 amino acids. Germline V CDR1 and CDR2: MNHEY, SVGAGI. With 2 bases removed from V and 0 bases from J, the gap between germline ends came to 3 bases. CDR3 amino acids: CASSYDSTDTQYF. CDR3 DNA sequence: TGTGCCAGCAGTTACGACAGCACAGATACGCAGTATTTT.

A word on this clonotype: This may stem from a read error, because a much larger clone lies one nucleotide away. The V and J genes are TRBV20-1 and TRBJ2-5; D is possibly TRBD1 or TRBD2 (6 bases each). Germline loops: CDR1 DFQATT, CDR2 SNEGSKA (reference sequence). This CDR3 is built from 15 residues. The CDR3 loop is CCARDLGTGAETQYF. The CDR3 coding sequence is TGCTGTGCTAGAGACCTCGGGACGGGGGCAGAGACCCAGTACTTC.